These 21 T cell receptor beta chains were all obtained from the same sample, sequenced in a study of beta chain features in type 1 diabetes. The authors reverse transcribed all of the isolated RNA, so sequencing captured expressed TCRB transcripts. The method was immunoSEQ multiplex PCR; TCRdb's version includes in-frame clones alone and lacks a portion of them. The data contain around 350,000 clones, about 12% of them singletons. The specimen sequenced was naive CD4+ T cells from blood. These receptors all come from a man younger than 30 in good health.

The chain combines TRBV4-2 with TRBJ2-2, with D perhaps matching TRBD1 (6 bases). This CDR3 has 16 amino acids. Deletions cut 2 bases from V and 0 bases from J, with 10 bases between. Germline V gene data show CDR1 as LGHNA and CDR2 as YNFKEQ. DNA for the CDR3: TGTGCCAGCAGCCAATCGGGACACCCGAACACCGGGGAGCTGTTTTTT. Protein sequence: CASSQSGHPNTGELFF.

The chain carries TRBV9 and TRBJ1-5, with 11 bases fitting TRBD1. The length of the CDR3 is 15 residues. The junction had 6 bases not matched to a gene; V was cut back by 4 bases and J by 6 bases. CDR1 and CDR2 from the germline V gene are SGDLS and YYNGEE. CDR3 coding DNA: TGTGCCAGCAGCCCCGGGACAGGGGGTATTCAGCCCCAGCATTTT. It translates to CASSPGTGGIQPQHF.

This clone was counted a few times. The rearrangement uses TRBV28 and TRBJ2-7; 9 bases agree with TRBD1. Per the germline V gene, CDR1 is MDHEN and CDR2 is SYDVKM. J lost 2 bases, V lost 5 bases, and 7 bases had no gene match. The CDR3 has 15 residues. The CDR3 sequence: CASSPWDRAAYEQYF. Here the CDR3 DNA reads TGTGCCAGCAGTCCGTGGGACAGGGCGGCCTACGAGCAGTACTTC. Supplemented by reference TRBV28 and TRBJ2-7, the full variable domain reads DVKVTQSSRYLVKRTGEKVFLECVQDMDHENMFWYRQDPGLGLRLIYFSYDVKMKEKGDIPEGYSVSREKKERFSLILESASTNQTSMYLCASSPWDRAAYEQYFGPGTRLTVT.

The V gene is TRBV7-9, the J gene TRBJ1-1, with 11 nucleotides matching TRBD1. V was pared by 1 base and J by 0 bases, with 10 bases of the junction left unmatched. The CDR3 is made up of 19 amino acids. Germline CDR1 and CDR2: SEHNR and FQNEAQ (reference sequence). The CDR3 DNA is TGTGCCAGCAGCTTAGGGGAGGGACAGGGGGACCGTCTGAACACTGAAGCTTTCTTT. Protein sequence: CASSLGEGQGDRLNTEAFF.

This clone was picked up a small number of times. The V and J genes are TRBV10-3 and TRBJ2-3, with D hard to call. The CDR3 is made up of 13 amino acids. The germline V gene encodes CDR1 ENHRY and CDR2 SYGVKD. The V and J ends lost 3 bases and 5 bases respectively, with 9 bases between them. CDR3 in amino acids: CAISDPGQDTQYF. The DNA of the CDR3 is TGTGCCATCAGTGACCCAGGTCAAGATACGCAGTATTTT.

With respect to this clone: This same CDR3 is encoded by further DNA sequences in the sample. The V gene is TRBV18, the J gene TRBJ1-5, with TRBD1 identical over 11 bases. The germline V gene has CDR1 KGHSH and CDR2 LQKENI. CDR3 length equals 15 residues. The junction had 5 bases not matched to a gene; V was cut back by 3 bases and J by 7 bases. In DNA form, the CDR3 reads TGTGCCAGCTCACCGGGACAGGGGGGCGGGCAGCCCCAGCATTTT. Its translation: CASSPGQGGGQPQHF.

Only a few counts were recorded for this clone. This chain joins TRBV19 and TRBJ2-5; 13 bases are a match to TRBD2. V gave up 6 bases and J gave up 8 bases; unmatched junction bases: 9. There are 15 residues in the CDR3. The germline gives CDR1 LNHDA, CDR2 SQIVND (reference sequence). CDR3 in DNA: TGTGCCAGTAGACAACCGGGACTAGCGGGATACACCCAGTACTTC. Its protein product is CASRQPGLAGYTQYF.

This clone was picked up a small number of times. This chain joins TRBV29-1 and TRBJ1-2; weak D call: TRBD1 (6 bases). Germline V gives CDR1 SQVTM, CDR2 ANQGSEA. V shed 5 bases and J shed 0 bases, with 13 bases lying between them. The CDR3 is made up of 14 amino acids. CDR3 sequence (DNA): TGCAGCGTTTCGGACAGAGCCTCTAACTATGGCTACACCTTC. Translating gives CSVSDRASNYGYTF.

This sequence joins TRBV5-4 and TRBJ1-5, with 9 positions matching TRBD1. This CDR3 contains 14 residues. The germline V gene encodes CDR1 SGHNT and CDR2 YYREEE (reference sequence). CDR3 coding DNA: TGTGCGTCATCCACAGGGGGCGATGATCAGCCCCAGCATTTT. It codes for CASSTGGDDQPQHF. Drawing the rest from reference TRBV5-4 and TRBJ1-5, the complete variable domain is ETGVTQSPTHLIKTRGQQVTLRCSSQSGHNTVSWYQQALGQGPQFIFQYYREEENGRGNFPPRFSGLQFPNYSSELNVNALELDDSALYLCASSTGGDDQPQHFGDGTRLSIL.

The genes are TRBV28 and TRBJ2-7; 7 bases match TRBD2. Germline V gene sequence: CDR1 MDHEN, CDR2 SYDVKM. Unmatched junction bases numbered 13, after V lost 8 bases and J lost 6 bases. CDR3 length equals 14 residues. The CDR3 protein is CASDNWEGSGEQYF. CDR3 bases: TGTGCCAGCGACAACTGGGAGGGGTCTGGCGAGCAGTACTTC.

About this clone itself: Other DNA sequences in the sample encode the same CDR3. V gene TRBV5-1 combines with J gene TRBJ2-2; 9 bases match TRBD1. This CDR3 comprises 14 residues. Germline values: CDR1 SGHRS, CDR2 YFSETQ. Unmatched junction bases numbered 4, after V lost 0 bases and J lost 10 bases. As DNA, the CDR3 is TGCGCCAGCAGCTTGGGGACAGGGGTTGCGGAGCTGTTTTTT. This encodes CASSLGTGVAELFF.

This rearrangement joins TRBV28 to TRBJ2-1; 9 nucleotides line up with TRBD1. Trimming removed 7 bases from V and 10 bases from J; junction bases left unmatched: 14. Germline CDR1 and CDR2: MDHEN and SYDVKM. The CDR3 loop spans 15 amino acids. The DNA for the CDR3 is TGTGCCAGCAACCGACTACAGGGGGCGTTTAAAGAGCAGTTCTTC. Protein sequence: CASNRLQGAFKEQFF.

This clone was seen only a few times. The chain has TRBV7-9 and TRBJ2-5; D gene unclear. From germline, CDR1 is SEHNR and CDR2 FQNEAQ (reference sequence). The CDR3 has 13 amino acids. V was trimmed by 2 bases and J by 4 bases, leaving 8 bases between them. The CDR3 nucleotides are TGTGCCAGCAGCTTAAACGGTAGAGAGACCCAGTACTTC. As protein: CASSLNGRETQYF.

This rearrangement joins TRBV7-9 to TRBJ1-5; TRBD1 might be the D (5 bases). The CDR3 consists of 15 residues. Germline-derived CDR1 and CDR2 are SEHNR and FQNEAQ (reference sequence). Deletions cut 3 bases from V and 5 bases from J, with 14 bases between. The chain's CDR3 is CASSLGREVDQPQHF. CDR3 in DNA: TGTGCCAGCAGCTTGGGCAGGGAAGTAGATCAGCCCCAGCATTTT.

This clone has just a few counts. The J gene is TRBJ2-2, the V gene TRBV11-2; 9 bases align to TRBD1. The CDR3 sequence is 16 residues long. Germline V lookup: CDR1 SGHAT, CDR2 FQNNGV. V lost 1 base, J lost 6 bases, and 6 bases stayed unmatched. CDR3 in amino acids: CASSLASRTGAGELFF. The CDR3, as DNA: TGTGCCAGCAGCTTAGCGTCCCGGACAGGGGCCGGGGAGCTGTTTTTT.

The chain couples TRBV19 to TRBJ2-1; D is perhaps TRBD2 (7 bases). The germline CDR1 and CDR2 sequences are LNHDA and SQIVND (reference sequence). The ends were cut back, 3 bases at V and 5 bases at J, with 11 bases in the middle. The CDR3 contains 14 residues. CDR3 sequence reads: CASSMWGGDNEQFF. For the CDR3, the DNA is TGTGCCAGTAGTATGTGGGGGGGCGACAATGAGCAGTTCTTC.

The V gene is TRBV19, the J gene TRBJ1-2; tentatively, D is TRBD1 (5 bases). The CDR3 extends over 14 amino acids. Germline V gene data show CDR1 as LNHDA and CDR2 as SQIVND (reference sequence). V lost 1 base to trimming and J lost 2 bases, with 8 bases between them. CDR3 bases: TGTGCCAGTAGTATAGCGCGGGACAACTATGGCTACACCTTC. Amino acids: CASSIARDNYGYTF.

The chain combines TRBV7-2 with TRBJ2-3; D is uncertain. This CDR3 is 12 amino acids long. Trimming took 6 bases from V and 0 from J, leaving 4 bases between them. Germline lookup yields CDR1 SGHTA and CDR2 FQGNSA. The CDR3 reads CASRTSTDTQYF. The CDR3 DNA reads TGTGCCAGCAGGACTAGCACAGATACGCAGTATTTT.

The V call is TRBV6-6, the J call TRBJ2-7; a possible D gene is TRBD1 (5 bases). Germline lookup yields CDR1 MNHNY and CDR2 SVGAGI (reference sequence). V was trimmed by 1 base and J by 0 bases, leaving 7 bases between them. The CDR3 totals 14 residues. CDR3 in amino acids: CASSYWGSSYEQYF. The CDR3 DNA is TGTGCCAGCAGTTACTGGGGCAGCTCCTACGAGCAGTACTTC.

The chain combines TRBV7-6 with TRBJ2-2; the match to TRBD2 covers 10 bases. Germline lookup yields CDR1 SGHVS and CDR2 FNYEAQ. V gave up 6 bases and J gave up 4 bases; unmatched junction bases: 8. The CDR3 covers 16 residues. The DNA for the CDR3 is TGTGCCAGCAGACTAGGCACTAGCGGGATCACCGGGGAGCTGTTTTTT. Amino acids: CASRLGTSGITGELFF.

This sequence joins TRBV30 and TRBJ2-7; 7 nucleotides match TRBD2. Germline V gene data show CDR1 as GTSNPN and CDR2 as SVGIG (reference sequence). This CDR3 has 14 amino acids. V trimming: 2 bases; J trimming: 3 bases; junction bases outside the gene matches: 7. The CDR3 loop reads CAWSPPAGLYEQYF. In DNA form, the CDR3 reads TGTGCCTGGAGTCCCCCAGCGGGGCTCTACGAGCAGTACTTC.